This T cell receptor (beta chain) emerged from a study of T cell responses to AZD1222 COVID-19 vaccine. General study findings and limits: Donors, mostly white British, included more females; clonal diversity was possibly underestimated. Only after the peak T cell response were repertoires sampled.

The assay was immunoSEQ multiplex PCR, and TCRdb's table has in-frame clones only and misses some. The top ten hold 2.5% of the sample, which has approximately 100,000 clones, around nine tenths seen once. Germline loops: CDR1 SEHNR, CDR2 FQNEAQ (reference sequence). The J segment lost 6 bases and the V segment lost 7 bases, leaving 7 bases of the junction unmatched. The CDR3 spans 14 residues. This clone was seen a handful of times. Antigen: not known. The source of this sequence is an adult who received the AZD1222 COVID-19 vaccine. The V gene is TRBV7-9, the J gene TRBJ2-2; 8 nucleotides line up with TRBD2. The source was peripheral blood, collected 28 days after the second AZD1222 dose. CDR3 sequence (DNA): TGTGCCAGCACCAAAGGGACTAGTCCCGGGGAGCTGTTTTTT. Protein sequence: CASTKGTSPGELFF. Filled out from reference TRBV7-9 and TRBJ2-2, the complete variable domain reads DTGVSQNPRHKITKRGQNVTFRCDPISEHNRLYWYRQTLGQGPEFLTYFQNEAQLEKSRLLSDRFSAERPKGSFSTLEIQRTEQGDSAMYLCASTKGTSPGELFFGEGSRLTVL.